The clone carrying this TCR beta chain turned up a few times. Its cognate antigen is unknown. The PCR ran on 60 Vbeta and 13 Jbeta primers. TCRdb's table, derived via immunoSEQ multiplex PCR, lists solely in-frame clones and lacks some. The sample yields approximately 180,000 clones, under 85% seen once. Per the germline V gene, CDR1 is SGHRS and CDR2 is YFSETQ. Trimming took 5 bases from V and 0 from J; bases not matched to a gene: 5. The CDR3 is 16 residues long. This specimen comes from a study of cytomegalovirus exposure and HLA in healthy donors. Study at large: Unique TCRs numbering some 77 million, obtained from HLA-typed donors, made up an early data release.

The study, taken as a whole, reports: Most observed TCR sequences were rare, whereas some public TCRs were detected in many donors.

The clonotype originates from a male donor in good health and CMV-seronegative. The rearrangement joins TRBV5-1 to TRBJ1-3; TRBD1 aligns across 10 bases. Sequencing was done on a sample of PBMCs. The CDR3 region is CASRGDRGHSGNTIYF. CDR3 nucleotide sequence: TGCGCCAGCAGGGGCGACAGGGGGCACTCTGGAAACACCATATATTTT.